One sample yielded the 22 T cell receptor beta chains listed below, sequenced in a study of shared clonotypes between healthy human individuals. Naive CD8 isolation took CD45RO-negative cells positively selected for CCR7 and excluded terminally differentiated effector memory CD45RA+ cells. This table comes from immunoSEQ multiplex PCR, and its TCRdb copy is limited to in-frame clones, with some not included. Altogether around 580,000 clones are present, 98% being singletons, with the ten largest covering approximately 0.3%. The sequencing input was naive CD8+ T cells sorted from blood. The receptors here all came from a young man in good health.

The CDR3 sequence: CASSQDYLGSDTGELFF. CDR3 sequence (DNA): TGCGCCAGCAGTCAGGACTACCTTGGGTCTGACACCGGGGAGCTGTTTTTT. The chain recombines TRBV10-1 with TRBJ2-2; tentative D call: TRBD2 (6 bases). The CDR3 loop spans 17 amino acids. Trimming left V 5 bases short and J 3 bases short, with 19 bases between. The germline V gene encodes CDR1 WNHNN and CDR2 SYGVQD (reference sequence).

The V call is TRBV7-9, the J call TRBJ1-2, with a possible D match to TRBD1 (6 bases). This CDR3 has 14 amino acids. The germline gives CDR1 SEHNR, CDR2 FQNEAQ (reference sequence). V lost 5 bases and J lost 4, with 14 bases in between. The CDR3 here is CASSPRTVSYGYTF. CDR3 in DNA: TGTGCCAGCAGCCCAAGGACAGTAAGCTATGGCTACACCTTC.

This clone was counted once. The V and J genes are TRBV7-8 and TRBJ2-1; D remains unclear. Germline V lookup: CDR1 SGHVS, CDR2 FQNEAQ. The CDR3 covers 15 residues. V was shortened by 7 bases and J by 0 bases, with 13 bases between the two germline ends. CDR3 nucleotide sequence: TGTGCCAGCACCAATGGACCGAGCTCCTACAATGAGCAGTTCTTC. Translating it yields CASTNGPSSYNEQFF.

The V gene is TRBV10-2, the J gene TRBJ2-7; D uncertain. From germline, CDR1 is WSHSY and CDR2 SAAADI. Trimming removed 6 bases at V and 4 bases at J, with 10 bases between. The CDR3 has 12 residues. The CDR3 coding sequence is TGCGCCAGCAGCGCCCCGTATTACGAGCAGTACTTC. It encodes CASSAPYYEQYF.

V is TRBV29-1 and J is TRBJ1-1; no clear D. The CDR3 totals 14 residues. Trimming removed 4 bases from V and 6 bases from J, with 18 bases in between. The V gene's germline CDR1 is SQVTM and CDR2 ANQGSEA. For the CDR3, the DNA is TGCAGCGTTGTTCTAGGCAGGACTAGACCTGAAGCTTTCTTT. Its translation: CSVVLGRTRPEAFF.

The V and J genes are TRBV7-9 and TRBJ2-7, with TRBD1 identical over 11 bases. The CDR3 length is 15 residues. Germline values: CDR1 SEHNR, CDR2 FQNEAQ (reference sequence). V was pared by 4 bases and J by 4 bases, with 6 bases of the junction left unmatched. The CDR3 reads CASSSRTGGVYEQYF. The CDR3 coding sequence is TGTGCCAGCAGCTCACGGACAGGGGGCGTTTACGAGCAGTACTTC.

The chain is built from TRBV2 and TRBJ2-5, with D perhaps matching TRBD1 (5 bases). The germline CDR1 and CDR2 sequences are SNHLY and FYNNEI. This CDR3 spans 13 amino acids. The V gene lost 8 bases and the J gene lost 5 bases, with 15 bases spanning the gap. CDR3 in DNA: TGTGCCAGCGCAGGGCCTGATGAGGAGACCCAGTACTTC. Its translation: CASAGPDEETQYF.

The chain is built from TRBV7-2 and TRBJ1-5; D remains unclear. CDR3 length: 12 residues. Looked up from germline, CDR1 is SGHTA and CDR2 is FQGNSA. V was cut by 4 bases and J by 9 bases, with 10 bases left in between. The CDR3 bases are TGTGCCAGCAGCTCTCCGGAAGGGCCCCAGCATTTT. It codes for CASSSPEGPQHF.

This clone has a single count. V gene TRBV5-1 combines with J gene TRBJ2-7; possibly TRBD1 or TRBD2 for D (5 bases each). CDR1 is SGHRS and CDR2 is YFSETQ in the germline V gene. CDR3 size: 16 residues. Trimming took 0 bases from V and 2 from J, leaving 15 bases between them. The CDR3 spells CASSLDVGTVTYEQYF. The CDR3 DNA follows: TGCGCCAGCAGCTTGGATGTAGGGACGGTCACCTACGAGCAGTACTTC.

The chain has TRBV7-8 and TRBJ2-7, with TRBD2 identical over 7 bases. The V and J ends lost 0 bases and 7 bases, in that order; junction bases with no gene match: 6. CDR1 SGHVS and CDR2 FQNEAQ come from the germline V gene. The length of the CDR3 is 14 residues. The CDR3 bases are TGTGCCAGCAGCTTAGCTCTACTAGCGAATGAGCAGTACTTC. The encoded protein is CASSLALLANEQYF.

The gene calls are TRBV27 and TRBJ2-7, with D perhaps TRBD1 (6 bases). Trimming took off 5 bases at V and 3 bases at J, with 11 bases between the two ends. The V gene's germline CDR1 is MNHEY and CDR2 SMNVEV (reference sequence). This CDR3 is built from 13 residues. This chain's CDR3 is CASSAGVGYEQYF. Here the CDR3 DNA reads TGTGCCAGCAGTGCAGGGGTCGGCTACGAGCAGTACTTC.

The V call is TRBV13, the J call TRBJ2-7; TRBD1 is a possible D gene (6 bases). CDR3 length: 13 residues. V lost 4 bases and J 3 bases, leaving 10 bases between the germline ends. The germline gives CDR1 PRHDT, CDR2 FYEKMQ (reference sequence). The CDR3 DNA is TGTGCCAGCAGCTCTATAGGGGGCTACGAGCAGTACTTC. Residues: CASSSIGGYEQYF.

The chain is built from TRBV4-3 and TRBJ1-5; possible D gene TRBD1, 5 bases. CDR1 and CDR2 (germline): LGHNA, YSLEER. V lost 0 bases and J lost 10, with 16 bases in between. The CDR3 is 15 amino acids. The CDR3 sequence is CASSQDLGLWEPQHF. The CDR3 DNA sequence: TGCGCCAGCAGCCAAGATCTGGGGCTATGGGAACCCCAGCATTTT.

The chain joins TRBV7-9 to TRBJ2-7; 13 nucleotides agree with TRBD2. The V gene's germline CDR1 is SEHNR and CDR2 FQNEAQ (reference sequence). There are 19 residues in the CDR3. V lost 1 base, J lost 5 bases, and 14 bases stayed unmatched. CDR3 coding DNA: TGTGCCAGCAGCTTAGGACGTTTATGGGGGACTAGCGGGAACAACGAGCAGTACTTC. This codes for CASSLGRLWGTSGNNEQYF.

CDR3 nucleotide sequence: TGTGCCAATCAAACAGGCAAAGTC. Its protein is CANQTGKV. The chain couples TRBV11-3 to TRBJ2-7; maybe TRBD1 (5 bases). Looked up from germline, CDR1 is SGHNT and CDR2 is YENEEA. CDR3 length: 8 residues.

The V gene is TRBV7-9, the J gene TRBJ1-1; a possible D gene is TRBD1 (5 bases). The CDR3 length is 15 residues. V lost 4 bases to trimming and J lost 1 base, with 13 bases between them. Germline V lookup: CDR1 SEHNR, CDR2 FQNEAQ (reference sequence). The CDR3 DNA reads TGTGCCAGCAGCTCAAGGGGATTACAGAACACTGAAGCTTTCTTT. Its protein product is CASSSRGLQNTEAFF.

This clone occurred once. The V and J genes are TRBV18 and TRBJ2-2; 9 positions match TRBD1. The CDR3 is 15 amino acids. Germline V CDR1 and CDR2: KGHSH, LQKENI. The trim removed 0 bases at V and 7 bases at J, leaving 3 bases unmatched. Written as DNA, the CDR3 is TGTGCCAGCTCACCACCGACAGGGGGAATCGGGGAGCTGTTTTTT. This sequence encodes CASSPPTGGIGELFF. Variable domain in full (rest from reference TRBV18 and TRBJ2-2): NAGVMQNPRHLVRRRGQEARLRCSPMKGHSHVYWYRQLPEEGLKFMVYLQKENIIDESGMPKERFSAEFPKEGPSILRIQQVVRGDSAAYFCASSPPTGGIGELFFGEGSRLTVL.

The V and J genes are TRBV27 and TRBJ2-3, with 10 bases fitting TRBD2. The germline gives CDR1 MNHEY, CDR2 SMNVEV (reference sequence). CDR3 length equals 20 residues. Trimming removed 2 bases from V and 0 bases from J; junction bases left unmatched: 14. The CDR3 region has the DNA TGTGCCAGCAGTTTAAGTATGACCTGGCTAGCGGGGGCTAGCACAGATACGCAGTATTTT. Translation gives CASSLSMTWLAGASTDTQYF.

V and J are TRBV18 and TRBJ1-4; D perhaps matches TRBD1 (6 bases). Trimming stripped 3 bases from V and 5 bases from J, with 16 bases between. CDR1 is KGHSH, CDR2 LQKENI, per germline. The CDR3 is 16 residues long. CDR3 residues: CASSPRTGRENEKLFF. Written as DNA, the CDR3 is TGTGCCAGCTCACCGAGAACAGGGAGGGAGAATGAAAAACTGTTTTTT.

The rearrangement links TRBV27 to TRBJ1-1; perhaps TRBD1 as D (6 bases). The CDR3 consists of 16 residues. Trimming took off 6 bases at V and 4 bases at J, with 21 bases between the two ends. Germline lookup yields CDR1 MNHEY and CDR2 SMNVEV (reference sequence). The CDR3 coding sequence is TGTGCCAGCAGGAACATTCCAGGGGACTTCTCCACTGAAGCTTTCTTT. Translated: CASRNIPGDFSTEAFF.

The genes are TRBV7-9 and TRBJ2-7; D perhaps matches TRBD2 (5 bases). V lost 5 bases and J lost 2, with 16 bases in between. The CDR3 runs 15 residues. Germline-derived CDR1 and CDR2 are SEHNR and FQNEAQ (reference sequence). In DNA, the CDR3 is TGTGCCAGCAGCCCGCTGGGCGGGCACCCCTACGAGCAGTACTTC. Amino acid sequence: CASSPLGGHPYEQYF.

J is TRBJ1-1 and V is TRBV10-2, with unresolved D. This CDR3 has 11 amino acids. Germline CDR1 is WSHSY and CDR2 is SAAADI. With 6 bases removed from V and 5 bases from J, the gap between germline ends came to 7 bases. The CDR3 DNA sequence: TGCGCCAGCAGGTATGGAACTGAAGCTTTCTTT. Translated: CASRYGTEAFF.